This TCR beta chain was identified during a study of cytomegalovirus exposure and HLA in healthy donors. Study-level findings and limits: Most TCR sequences were rare, but some public TCRs occurred in many donors. Overall, about 160 TCR beta chains were annotated as cytomegalovirus-associated. The TCR clusters that emerged in the first cohort tended, a later analysis found, to co-occur in the approximately 120 validation repertoires.

There are 15 residues in the CDR3. Trimming removed 6 bases from V and 1 base from J, with 15 bases in between. CDR1 is MNHNS and CDR2 is SASEGT in the germline V gene. As concerns this clone: Its antigen is not known.

The donors were part of the validation cohort of 100 to 150 subjects. That cohort was separate from the first cohort, which comprised 500 to 700 subjects. Profiled with immunoSEQ multiplex PCR; TCRdb holds only in-frame clones, not every one. This table holds about 150,000 clones, roughly 86% found once. This chain joins TRBV6-1 and TRBJ2-5, with D possibly matching TRBD1 (6 bases). This receptor was identified in a human donor in good health. Sequenced sample: PBMCs. The CDR3 DNA sequence: TGTGCCAGCAGAGGGACGGACAGAAGCCAAGAGACCCAGTACTTC. Translating it yields CASRGTDRSQETQYF.